The 12 T cell receptor beta chains below all came from one sample that was sequenced in a study of T cell responses to AZD1222 COVID-19 vaccine. The data were produced by immunoSEQ multiplex PCR, yet TCRdb's version contains in-frame clones alone and is incomplete. Of fewer than 200,000 clones in the sample, about 90% were seen once. The sequencing here drew on peripheral blood, taken 28 days after the second AZD1222 dose. The receptors were sampled from an adult who received the AZD1222 COVID-19 vaccine.

J is TRBJ2-3 and V is TRBV24-1, with D possibly being TRBD1 (6 bases). The V gene lost 4 bases and the J gene lost 10 bases, with 26 bases spanning the gap. CDR3 length: 17 amino acids. The germline V gene encodes CDR1 KGHDR and CDR2 SFDVKD. The CDR3 DNA reads as TGTGCCACCAGTGACCGAATTTATCGACAGGACCCGGAGGCGCAGTATTTT. This encodes CATSDRIYRQDPEAQYF.

The chain couples TRBV13 to TRBJ2-7; D might be TRBD2 (5 bases). Germline CDR1 reads PRHDT; CDR2 reads FYEKMQ (reference sequence). This CDR3 spans 16 amino acids. V shed 2 bases and J shed 2 bases, with 16 bases lying between them. The CDR3 DNA is TGTGCCAGCAGCTTAAGAGGGAGAGTCAGTACCTACGAGCAGTACTTC. Its protein is CASSLRGRVSTYEQYF.

The CDR3 sequence is CASTLSNQPQHF. The CDR3 DNA sequence: TGTGCCAGCACCCTAAGCAATCAGCCCCAGCATTTT. The rearrangement uses TRBV28 and TRBJ1-5, with unresolved D. Trimming removed 7 bases from V and 1 base from J, with 5 bases in between. From germline, CDR1 is MDHEN and CDR2 SYDVKM. This CDR3 comprises 12 residues.

CDR3 in amino acids: CASRTGLGTDTQYF. DNA for the CDR3: TGTGCCAGTAGGACAGGGCTGGGCACAGATACGCAGTATTTT. V is TRBV19 and J is TRBJ2-3, with 7 bases lining up with TRBD1. The CDR3 is made up of 14 amino acids. CDR1 is LNHDA, CDR2 SQIVND, per germline (reference sequence). V dropped 6 bases and J dropped 1; count of bases not matched to a gene: 4. Based on the CDR3 plus reference TRBV19 and TRBJ2-3, the full variable domain is DGGITQSPKYLFRKEGQNVTLSCEQNLNHDAMYWYRQDPGQGLRLIYYSQIVNDFQKGDIAEGYSVSREKKESFPLTVTSAQKNPTAFYLCASRTGLGTDTQYFGPGTRLTVL.

The CDR3 here is CASSPQGASGQTQYF. DNA of the CDR3: TGTGCCAGCTCACCCCAAGGCGCGTCGGGGCAGACCCAGTACTTC. This sequence joins TRBV18 and TRBJ2-5, with D perhaps being TRBD1 or TRBD2 (5 bases each). The length of the CDR3 is 15 residues. V lost 3 bases and J 6 bases, leaving 17 bases between the germline ends. Germline V gene lookup returns CDR1 KGHSH and CDR2 LQKENI.

The chain couples TRBV9 to TRBJ1-6; TRBD1 matches 9 bases. With 2 bases clipped from V and 1 base from J, the junction kept 13 bases outside the gene matches. CDR1 and CDR2 from the germline V gene are SGDLS and YYNGEE. The CDR3 runs to 20 residues. CDR3 in DNA: TGTGCCAGCAGCGTCCGACCGGGACAGGGAGTCATTTCCTATAATTCACCCCTCCACTTT. Protein: CASSVRPGQGVISYNSPLHF.

J is TRBJ1-6 and V is TRBV27, with D perhaps TRBD1 (6 bases). Germline CDR1 and CDR2: MNHEY and SMNVEV (reference sequence). The CDR3 covers 14 residues. With 8 bases removed from V and 8 bases from J, the gap between germline ends came to 16 bases. The CDR3 region has the DNA TGTGCCAGCTCTCACTCCAGGGGCGATTCACCCCTCCACTTT. Its protein product is CASSHSRGDSPLHF.

This clone has only one observation. The V and J genes are TRBV7-2 and TRBJ2-2; possibly TRBD1 or TRBD2 for D (6 bases each). Per the germline V gene, CDR1 is SGHTA and CDR2 is FQGNSA. The CDR3 runs 15 residues. With 7 bases removed from V and 3 bases from J, the gap between germline ends came to 15 bases. For the CDR3, the DNA is TGTGCCAGCACTTATCGGAGGGGGGACACCGGGGAGCTGTTTTTT. Translated: CASTYRRGDTGELFF.

This chain connects TRBV6-5 to TRBJ1-3, with 12 positions matching TRBD1. V lost 4 bases to trimming and J lost 2 bases; unmatched junction nucleotides: 0. This CDR3 region has 15 residues. Looked up from germline, CDR1 is MNHEY and CDR2 is SVGAGI. As DNA, the CDR3 is TGTGCCAGCAGTTGGGACAGGGGGCCTGGAAACACCATATATTTT. It codes for CASSWDRGPGNTIYF.

V and J are TRBV7-2 and TRBJ1-1; D might be TRBD1 (5 bases). This CDR3 comprises 13 residues. Germline V gene lookup returns CDR1 SGHTA and CDR2 FQGNSA. Trimming removed 1 base from V and 10 bases from J, with 13 bases in between. The CDR3 sequence is CASSLGGIKGAFF. Here the CDR3 DNA reads TGTGCCAGCAGCTTAGGGGGGATCAAGGGAGCTTTCTTT.

The chain couples TRBV5-1 to TRBJ1-2, with 7 nucleotides matching TRBD1. Germline trimming cut 3 bases from V and 0 bases from J; bases unmatched to any gene: 5. The CDR3 runs 15 residues. Per the germline V gene, CDR1 is SGHRS and CDR2 is YFSETQ. CDR3 loop: CASSSVGQANYGYTF. The CDR3 DNA is TGCGCCAGCAGCTCTGTAGGACAGGCTAACTATGGCTACACCTTC.

The chain is built from TRBV5-1 and TRBJ1-4, with D unresolved. The CDR3 is 16 amino acids. V lost 4 bases and J 0 bases, leaving 13 bases between the germline ends. CDR1 and CDR2 (germline): SGHRS, YFSETQ. The CDR3 loop reads CASSTAGAATNEKLFF. The CDR3 DNA follows: TGCGCCAGCAGCACGGCAGGTGCCGCAACTAATGAAAAACTGTTTTTT. Variable domain in full (rest from reference TRBV5-1 and TRBJ1-4): KAGVTQTPRYLIKTRGQQVTLSCSPISGHRSVSWYQQTPGQGLQFLFEYFSETQRNKGNFPGRFSGRQFSNSRSEMNVSTLELGDSALYLCASSTAGAATNEKLFFGSGTQLSVL.